This is a list of T cell receptor beta chains from one sample in a study of blood T cells in healthy people across ages. TCRdb ran MiXCR on the 5' RACE reads and lists one entry per CDR3 protein. The sample records around 2 million distinct CDR3 sequences, about 39% being singletons. What was sequenced was blood. Every receptor here comes from a human donor in good health. The CDR3 runs from the conserved cysteine through the conserved F or W. A D gene is named only where the DNA matches it firmly. Only some rows state a clone size, as once, few, many or a class for expanded clones.

clone size,V gene,J gene,D gene,CDR3 protein,CDR3 DNA
few,TRBV20-1,TRBJ2-1,TRBD2,CSATTTLAGVDNEQFF,TGCAGTGCCACTACCACTCTAGCGGGGGTCGACAATGAGCAGTTCTTC
few,TRBV7-6,TRBJ1-4,.,CASSLVGGRIDEKLFF,TGTGCCAGCAGCTTAGTTGGGGGCAGGATTGATGAAAAACTGTTTTTT
.,TRBV29-1,TRBJ2-5,TRBD1,CSVDDRVSQETQYF,TGCAGCGTTGACGACAGGGTCAGTCAAGAGACCCAGTACTTC
.,TRBV7-8,TRBJ2-7,.,CASSLARVYRQDFSSYEQYF,TGTGCCAGCAGCTTAGCGCGGGTGTATCGTCAGGATTTCAGCTCCTACGAGCAGTACTTC
few,TRBV6-5,TRBJ1-4,.,CASKLGVGQTNEKLFF,TGTGCCAGCAAATTGGGGGTCGGGCAGACGAATGAAAAACTGTTTTTT
few,TRBV6-2/TRBV6-3,TRBJ2-5,.,CASSYYRQAWRETQYF,TGTGCCAGCAGTTACTATCGCCAGGCCTGGAGGGAGACCCAGTACTTC
few,TRBV12-3/TRBV12-4,TRBJ2-1,.,CASSSGGGYSYNEQFF,TGTGCCAGCAGCTCAGGGGGGGGTTACTCCTACAATGAGCAGTTCTTC
.,TRBV5-5,TRBJ1-1,.,CASSFGLWENTEAFF,TGTGCCAGCAGCTTCGGGCTCTGGGAGAACACTGAAGCTTTCTTT
.,TRBV10-3,TRBJ1-3,.,CAIRTQGSAGNTIYF,TGTGCCATCAGAACACAGGGTTCTGCAGGAAACACCATATATTTT
many,TRBV20-1,TRBJ1-2,TRBD1,CSAGRGTGGRGYTF,TGCAGTGCTGGCAGGGGGACAGGGGGCCGTGGCTACACCTTC
.,TRBV2,TRBJ2-5,TRBD2,CASSGSLAGIQETQYF,TGTGCCAGCAGTGGTTCCCTAGCGGGGATACAAGAGACCCAGTACTTC
.,TRBV7-2,TRBJ1-1,TRBD1,CASSSTGSSTEAFF,TGTGCCAGCAGCTCGACAGGGTCGAGCACTGAAGCTTTCTTT
few,TRBV5-6,TRBJ1-4,.,CATVASDRDEKLFF,TGTGCCACCGTCGCATCCGATAGAGATGAAAAACTGTTTTTT
.,TRBV12-3/TRBV12-4,TRBJ1-1,TRBD1,CASSRGQGVSEAFF,TGTGCCAGCAGTCGCGGACAGGGGGTGAGTGAAGCTTTCTTT
.,TRBV29-1,TRBJ2-1,TRBD1,CSVGQGDVGNEQFF,TGCAGCGTTGGTCAGGGGGATGTAGGCAATGAGCAGTTCTTC
few,TRBV7-9,TRBJ1-1,.,CASSLGGAGPNTEAFF,TGTGCCAGCAGCTTAGGGGGTGCGGGTCCGAACACTGAAGCTTTCTTT
.,TRBV4-3,TRBJ1-2,.,CASSQDSGPGNYGYTF,TGCGCCAGCAGCCAAGATTCGGGGCCAGGCAACTATGGCTACACCTTC
.,TRBV20-1,TRBJ2-7,.,CSATGDYEQYF,TGCAGTGCGACAGGAGACTACGAGCAGTACTTC
.,TRBV7-6,TRBJ2-7,TRBD1,CASSNVGQDTSYEQYF,TGTGCCAGCAGCAATGTGGGACAGGATACATCCTACGAGCAGTACTTC
few,TRBV5-5,TRBJ2-7,.,CASSLAHRKYEQYF,TGTGCCAGCAGCTTGGCCCACAGAAAATACGAGCAGTACTTC
.,TRBV5-1,TRBJ2-7,.,CASSWGDGSSYEQYF,TGCGCCAGCAGCTGGGGTGACGGTTCCTCCTACGAGCAGTACTTC
.,TRBV6-6,TRBJ2-7,.,CASSCSFRTETYEQYF,TGTGCCAGCAGTTGCTCTTTCCGGACTGAAACCTACGAGCAGTACTTC
few,TRBV7-9,TRBJ2-6,.,CASSLGLRGRALSGANVLTF,TGTGCCAGCAGCTTAGGGTTACGTGGCAGGGCCCTCTCTGGGGCCAACGTCCTGACTTTC
.,TRBV7-3,TRBJ1-1,.,CASRPAGEWSEAFF,TGTGCCAGCAGGCCTGCAGGGGAATGGTCTGAAGCTTTCTTT
.,TRBV7-8,TRBJ2-4,.,CASSTQTYIQYF,TGTGCCAGCAGCACACAAACTTACATTCAGTACTTC
.,TRBV4-1,TRBJ2-1,.,CASSQAVSDYNEQFF,TGCGCCAGCAGCCAAGCTGTTAGTGACTACAATGAGCAGTTCTTC